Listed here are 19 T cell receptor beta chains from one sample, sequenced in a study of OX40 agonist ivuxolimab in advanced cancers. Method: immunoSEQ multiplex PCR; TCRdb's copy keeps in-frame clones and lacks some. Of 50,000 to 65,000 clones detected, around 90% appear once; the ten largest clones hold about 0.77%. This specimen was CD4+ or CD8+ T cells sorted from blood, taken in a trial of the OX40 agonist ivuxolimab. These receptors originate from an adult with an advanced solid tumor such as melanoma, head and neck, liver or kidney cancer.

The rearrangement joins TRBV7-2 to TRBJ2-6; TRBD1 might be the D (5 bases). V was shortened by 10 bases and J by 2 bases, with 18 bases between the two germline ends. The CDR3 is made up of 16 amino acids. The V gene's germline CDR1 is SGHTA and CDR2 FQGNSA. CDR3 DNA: TGTGCCACCGCCGTAGGGGTAGGGCCTGGGGCCAACGTCCTGACTTTC. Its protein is CATAVGVGPGANVLTF.

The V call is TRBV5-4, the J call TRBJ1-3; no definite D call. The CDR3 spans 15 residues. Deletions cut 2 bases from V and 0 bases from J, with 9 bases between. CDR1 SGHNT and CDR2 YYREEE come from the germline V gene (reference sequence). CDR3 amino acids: CASSFGRGSGNTIYF. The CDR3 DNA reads TGTGCCAGCAGCTTTGGACGAGGCTCTGGAAACACCATATATTTT.

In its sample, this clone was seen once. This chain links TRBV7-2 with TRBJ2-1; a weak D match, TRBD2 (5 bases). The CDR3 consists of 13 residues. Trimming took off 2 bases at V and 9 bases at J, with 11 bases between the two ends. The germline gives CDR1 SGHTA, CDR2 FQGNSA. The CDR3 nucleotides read TGTGCCAGCAGCTTAACTTTGGGGAGTGAGCAGTTCTTC. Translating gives CASSLTLGSEQFF. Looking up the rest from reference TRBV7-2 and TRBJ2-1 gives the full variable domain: GAGVSQSPSNKVTEKGKDVELRCDPISGHTALYWYRQSLGQGLEFLIYFQGNSAPDKSGLPSDRFSAERTGGSVSTLTIQRTQQEDSAVYLCASSLTLGSEQFFGPGTRLTVL.

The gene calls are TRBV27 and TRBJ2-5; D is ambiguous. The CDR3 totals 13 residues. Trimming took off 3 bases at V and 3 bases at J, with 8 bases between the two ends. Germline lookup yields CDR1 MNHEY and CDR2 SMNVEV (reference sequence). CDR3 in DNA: TGTGCCAGCAGTTTTAGGGCAAAAGAGACCCAGTACTTC. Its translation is CASSFRAKETQYF.

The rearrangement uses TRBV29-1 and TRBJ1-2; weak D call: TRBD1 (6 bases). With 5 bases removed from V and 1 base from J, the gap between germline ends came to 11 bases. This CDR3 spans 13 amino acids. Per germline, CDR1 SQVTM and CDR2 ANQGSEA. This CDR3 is CSVILQGNYGYTF. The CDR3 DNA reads TGCAGCGTTATCCTACAGGGTAACTATGGCTACACCTTC.

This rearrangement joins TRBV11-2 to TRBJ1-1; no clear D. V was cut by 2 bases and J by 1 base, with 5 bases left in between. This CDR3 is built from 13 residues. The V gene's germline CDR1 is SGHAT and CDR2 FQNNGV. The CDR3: CASSLKSNTEAFF. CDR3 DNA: TGTGCCAGCAGCTTAAAATCGAACACTGAAGCTTTCTTT.

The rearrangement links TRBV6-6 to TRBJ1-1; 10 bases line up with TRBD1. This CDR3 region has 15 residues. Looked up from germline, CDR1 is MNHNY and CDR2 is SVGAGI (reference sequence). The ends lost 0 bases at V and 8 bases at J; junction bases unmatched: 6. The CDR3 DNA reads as TGTGCCAGCAGTTACTCGACAGGGGGCCAGACCGAAGCTTTCTTT. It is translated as CASSYSTGGQTEAFF.

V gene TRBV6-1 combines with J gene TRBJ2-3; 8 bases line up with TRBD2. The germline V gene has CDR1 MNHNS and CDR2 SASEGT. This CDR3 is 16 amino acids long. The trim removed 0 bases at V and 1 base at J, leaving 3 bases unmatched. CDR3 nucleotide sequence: TGTGCCAGCAGTGAAGCTGTACTAGCGGGCACAGATACGCAGTATTTT. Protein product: CASSEAVLAGTDTQYF.

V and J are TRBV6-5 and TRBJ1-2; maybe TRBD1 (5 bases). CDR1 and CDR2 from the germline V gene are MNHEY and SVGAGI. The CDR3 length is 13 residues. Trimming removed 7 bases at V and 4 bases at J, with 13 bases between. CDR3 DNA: TGTGCCAGCAAGCCAGGGTCGGGCTATGGCTACACCTTC. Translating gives CASKPGSGYGYTF.

CDR3 DNA sequence: TGTGCCAGCAGCTTCCGGGACAGGGTAAGGACTGAAGCTTTCTTT. Residues: CASSFRDRVRTEAFF. The chain links TRBV5-4 to TRBJ1-1; the match to TRBD1 covers 9 bases. Looked up from germline, CDR1 is SGHNT and CDR2 is YYREEE (reference sequence). The CDR3 extends over 15 amino acids. The V and J ends lost 2 bases and 5 bases, in that order; junction bases with no gene match: 7.

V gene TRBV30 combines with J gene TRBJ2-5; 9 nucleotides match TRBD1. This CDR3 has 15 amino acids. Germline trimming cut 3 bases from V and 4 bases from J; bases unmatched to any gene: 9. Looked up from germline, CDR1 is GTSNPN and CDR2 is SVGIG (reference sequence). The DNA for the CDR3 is TGTGCCTGGAGCGCCGGGACAGGGATGTCAGAGACCCAGTACTTC. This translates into CAWSAGTGMSETQYF. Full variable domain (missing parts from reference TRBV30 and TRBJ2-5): SQTIHQWPATLVQPVGSPLSLECTVEGTSNPNLYWYRQAAGRGLQLLFYSVGIGQISSEVPQNLSASRPQDRQFILSSKKLLLSDSGFYLCAWSAGTGMSETQYFGPGTRLLVL.

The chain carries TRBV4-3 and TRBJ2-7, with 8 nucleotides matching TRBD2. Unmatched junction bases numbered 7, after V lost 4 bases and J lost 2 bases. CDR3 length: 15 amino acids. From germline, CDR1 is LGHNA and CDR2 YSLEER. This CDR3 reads CASSLQSGGPYEQYF. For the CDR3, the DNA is TGCGCCAGCAGCCTTCAATCGGGGGGGCCCTACGAGCAGTACTTC.

The CDR3: CASRAGQSLNSPLHF. CDR3 sequence (DNA): TGTGCCAGCAGGGCGGGACAGAGCCTAAATTCACCCCTCCACTTT. The chain recombines TRBV6-5 with TRBJ1-6; 7 nucleotides line up with TRBD1. CDR3 length: 15 residues. J lost 7 bases, V lost 6 bases, and 9 bases had no gene match. CDR1 and CDR2 (germline): MNHEY, SVGAGI.

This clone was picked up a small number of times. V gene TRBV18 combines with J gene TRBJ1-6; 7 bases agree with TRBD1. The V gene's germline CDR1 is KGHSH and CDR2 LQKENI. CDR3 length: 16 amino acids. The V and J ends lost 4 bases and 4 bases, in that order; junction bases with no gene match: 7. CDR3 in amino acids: CASSRDRADYNSPLHF. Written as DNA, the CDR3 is TGTGCCAGCTCACGCGACAGGGCCGATTATAATTCACCCCTCCACTTT.

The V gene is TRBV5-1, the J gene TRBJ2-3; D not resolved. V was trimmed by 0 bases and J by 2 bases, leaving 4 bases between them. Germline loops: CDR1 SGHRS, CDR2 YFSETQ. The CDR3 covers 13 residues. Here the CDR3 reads CASSLGTTDTQYF. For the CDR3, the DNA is TGCGCCAGCAGCTTGGGGACCACAGATACGCAGTATTTT.

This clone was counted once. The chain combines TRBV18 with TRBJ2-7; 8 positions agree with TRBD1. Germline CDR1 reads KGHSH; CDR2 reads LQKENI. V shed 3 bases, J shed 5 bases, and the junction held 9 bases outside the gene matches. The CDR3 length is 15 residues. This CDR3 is CASSPSDRALDEQYF. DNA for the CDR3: TGTGCCAGCTCACCTTCGGACAGGGCTCTGGACGAGCAGTACTTC.

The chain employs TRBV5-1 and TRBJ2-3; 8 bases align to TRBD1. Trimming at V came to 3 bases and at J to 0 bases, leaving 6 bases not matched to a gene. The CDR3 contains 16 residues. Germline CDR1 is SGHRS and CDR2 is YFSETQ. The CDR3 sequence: CASSYGQGISTDTQYF. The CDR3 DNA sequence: TGCGCCAGCAGCTACGGACAGGGCATTAGCACAGATACGCAGTATTTT. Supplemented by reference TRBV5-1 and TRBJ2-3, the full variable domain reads KAGVTQTPRYLIKTRGQQVTLSCSPISGHRSVSWYQQTPGQGLQFLFEYFSETQRNKGNFPGRFSGRQFSNSRSEMNVSTLELGDSALYLCASSYGQGISTDTQYFGPGTRLTVL.

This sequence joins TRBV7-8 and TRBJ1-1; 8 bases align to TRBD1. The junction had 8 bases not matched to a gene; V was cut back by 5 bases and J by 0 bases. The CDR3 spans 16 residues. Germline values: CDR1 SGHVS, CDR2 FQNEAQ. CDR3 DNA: TGTGCCAGCAGCACCGGACAGGGTTTAATGAACACTGAAGCTTTCTTT. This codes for CASSTGQGLMNTEAFF.

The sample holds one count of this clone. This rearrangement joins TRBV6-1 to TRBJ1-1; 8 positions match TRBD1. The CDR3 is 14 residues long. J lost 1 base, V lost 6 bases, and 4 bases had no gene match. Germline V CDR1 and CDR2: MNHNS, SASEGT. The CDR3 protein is CASSVDRGNTEAFF. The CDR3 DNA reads TGTGCCAGCAGCGTAGACAGGGGGAACACTGAAGCTTTCTTT.